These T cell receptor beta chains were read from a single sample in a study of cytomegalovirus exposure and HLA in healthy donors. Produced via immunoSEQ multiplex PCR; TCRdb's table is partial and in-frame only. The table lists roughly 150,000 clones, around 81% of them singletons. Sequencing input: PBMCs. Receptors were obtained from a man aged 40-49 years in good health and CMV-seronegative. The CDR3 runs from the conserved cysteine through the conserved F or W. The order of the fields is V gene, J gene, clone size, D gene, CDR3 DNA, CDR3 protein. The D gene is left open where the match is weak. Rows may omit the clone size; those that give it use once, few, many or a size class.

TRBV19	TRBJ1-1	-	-	TGTGCCAGTAGTACCCATGGGGGCTTGGACACTGAAGCTTTCTTT	CASSTHGGLDTEAFF
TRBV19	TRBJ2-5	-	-	TGTGCCAGTAGTATGACCGGGGGAGAGACCCAGTACTTC	CASSMTGGETQYF
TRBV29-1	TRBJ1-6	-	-	TGCAGCGCCCGGGGGTCCTATAATTCACCCCTCCACTTT	CSARGSYNSPLHF
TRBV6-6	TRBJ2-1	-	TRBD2	TGTGCCAGCAGTTACTCGGAAGCGGGAGGAAATGAGCAGTTCTTC	CASSYSEAGGNEQFF
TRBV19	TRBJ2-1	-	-	TGTGCCAGTAGCCCTGGACAGAGCTCCTACAATGAGCAGTTCTTC	CASSPGQSSYNEQFF
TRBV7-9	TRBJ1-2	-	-	TGTGCCAGCAGCTTAGTCCAGGGCGATGGCTACACCTTC	CASSLVQGDGYTF
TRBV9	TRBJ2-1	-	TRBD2	TGTGCCAGCAGCGTAGCGAGCGGGACCTACAATGAGCAGTTCTTC	CASSVASGTYNEQFF
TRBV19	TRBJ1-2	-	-	TGTGCCAGTAGTCGCCAACCGACGACCCTGCGGACCTTC	CASSRQPTTLRTF
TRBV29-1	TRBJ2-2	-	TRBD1	TGTAGTCCCGGTACAGGGGTTGTCGGGGAGCTGTTTTTT	CSPGTGVVGELFF
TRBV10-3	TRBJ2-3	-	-	TGTGCCATCAGTGAGCGACTAGGCACAGATACGCAGTATTTT	CAISERLGTDTQYF
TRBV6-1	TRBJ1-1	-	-	TGTGCCAGCAGTGACCTCCAGACAGTGAACACTGAAGCTTTCTTT	CASSDLQTVNTEAFF
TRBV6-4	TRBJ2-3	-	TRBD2	TGTGCCAGCAGTTTTAGCGGGAGAGTGTCAGATACGCAGTATTTT	CASSFSGRVSDTQYF
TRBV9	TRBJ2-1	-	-	TGTGCCAGCAGCGTGGGACAAGGGGATTTCAATGAGCAGTTCTTC	CASSVGQGDFNEQFF
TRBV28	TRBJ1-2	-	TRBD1	TGTGCCAGCAGTTCCTGGACAGGCCGCCCCTATGGCTACACCTTC	CASSSWTGRPYGYTF
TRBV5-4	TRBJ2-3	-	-	TGTGCCAGCAGCTTGGTGGCAGGGTTGGCAGATACGCAGTATTTT	CASSLVAGLADTQYF
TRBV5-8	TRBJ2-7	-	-	TGTGCCAGCAGCGAGAACCTTGGGACAGAGCAGTACTTC	CASSENLGTEQYF
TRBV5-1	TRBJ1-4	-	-	TGCGCCAGCAGCCCAGTGAATACTAATGAAAAACTGTTTTTT	CASSPVNTNEKLFF
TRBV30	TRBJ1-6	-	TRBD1	TGTGCCTGGAGTGCACCCCACAGGGGGCTCTCACCCCTCCACTTT	CAWSAPHRGLSPLHF
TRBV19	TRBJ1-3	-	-	TGTGCCAGTAGTTCCACAGGGGGAAACACCATATATTTT	CASSSTGGNTIYF
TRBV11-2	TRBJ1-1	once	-	TGTGCCAGCAGCTTCTCGACGGGGAACACTGAAGCTTTCTTT	CASSFSTGNTEAFF
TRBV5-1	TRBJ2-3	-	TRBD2	TGCGCCAGCAGCTCGGGGTCAGCGGGAGGGCTTGGAGATACGCAGTATTTT	CASSSGSAGGLGDTQYF
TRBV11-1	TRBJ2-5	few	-	TGTGCCAGCAGCCCAAGGAGACGAGAGACCCAGTACTTC	CASSPRRRETQYF
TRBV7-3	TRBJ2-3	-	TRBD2	TGTGCCAGCAGCATAGCGGGAGGGAGCACAGATACGCAGTATTTT	CASSIAGGSTDTQYF
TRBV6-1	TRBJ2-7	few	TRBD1	TGTGCCAGCAGTGAAGGGGGACAGGGCTACGAGCAGTACTTC	CASSEGGQGYEQYF
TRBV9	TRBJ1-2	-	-	TGTGCCAGCAGCGTAACGACATCCAACTATGGCTACACCTTC	CASSVTTSNYGYTF
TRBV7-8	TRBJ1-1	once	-	TGTGCCAGCAGCTCCCGTCCAGTTTCCCCCAGGGGTATGAACACTGAAGCTTTCTTT	CASSSRPVSPRGMNTEAFF
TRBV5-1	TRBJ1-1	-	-	TGCGCCAGCAGCCCGGATGGAGGCGGTACCACTGAGGCTTTCTTT	CASSPDGGGTTEAFF
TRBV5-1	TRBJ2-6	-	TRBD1	TGCGCCAGCAGCTTCTCACAGGGGGCTTCTGGGGCCAACGTCCTGACTTTC	CASSFSQGASGANVLTF